This note documents a single T cell receptor beta chain sequence. This clone was counted a few times. The antigen it recognizes is unknown. No much larger clone exists at a distance of one base, and base qualities are not known. The data are from a study of cytomegalovirus exposure and HLA in healthy donors (dated by TCRdb to the late 2010s). In terms of the full investigation: An earlier analysis of under 600 of the donors reported approximately 270 Gb of sequence data and about 100 million unique TCR beta sequences from about 179 million T cells. Roughly 300 gigabases of sequencing data and approximately 91 million unique TCR sequences made up an early release that covered 640 HLA-typed donors. Of the roughly 420 genotyped donors, 81% were placed in the genetic ancestry cluster associated with self-reported Caucasian donors. The aim of the study was to test whether cataloging public T cell receptors could identify signatures of past pathogen exposure. The T cell repertoires of 700 or so subjects were profiled by immunosequencing and related to cytomegalovirus serostatus. Besides the first cohort of under 700 subjects, a separate validation cohort made up of some 110 different subjects was used. To predict cytomegalovirus infection status, the study combined high-throughput TCR immunosequencing, statistical association of individual TCRs with disease status, and machine learning. A later analysis re-examined previously published TCR beta repertoires from over 500 donors and added high-resolution HLA genotyping to investigate patterns of TCR occurrence. In the later analysis, no new phenotypic data were used to find candidate immune exposures; instead, reliance was placed on TCR beta sequences and their occurrence across donors. An earlier analysis of nearly 600 of the donors applied high-throughput TCR beta sequencing to assess whether each TCR beta V gene segment acted as functional or pseudogenic. Donor age, sex, ethnicity and CMV serostatus were compiled together with the repertoire data. A later genetic analysis took genome-wide SNP genotypes for about three fifths of the 666 donors and used that subset as a discovery cohort. All discovery cohort repertoires had been generated on a single sequencing platform. HLA typing included class I and class II loci at four-digit resolution. Typing coverage differed by locus: A, B, C, DRB1 and DQB1 were typed in about 620-640 donors, DQA1 in 500 to 550, DPA1 in 600 to 610, and DPB1 in just under 490. Four to six DR-DQ haplotypes were handled as single units for association and clustering, since linkage in the cohort was strong. Across approximately 400 genotyped donors of the cohort, an average of roughly 250,000 unique TCR beta nucleotide sequences per donor were sequenced, and roughly a sixth of those sequences were non-productive.

Library preparation was by the immunoSEQ multiplex PCR assay. A mixture of 60 forward primers for TCR Vbeta segments and 13 reverse primers for TCR Jbeta segments was used in the multiplex PCR. The CDR3 region of rearranged TCR beta genes was amplified from genomic DNA with a multiplex PCR assay. The Illumina HiSeq System was used to sequence the amplified TCR beta libraries as 87-base-pair reads. The authors processed their data as follows. A later analysis counted about 82 million unique TCR beta chains across the 666 repertoires, and some 11 million of these chains were shared by at least two donors. Raw reads were error-corrected and collapsed into unique sequences with a nearest-neighbor algorithm that merged closely related sequences to remove PCR and sequencing errors. Alignment of CDR3 sequences to IMGT reference sequences was used to assign V, D and J gene segments. Each retained sequence needed at least a six-nucleotide match to both a V gene segment and a J gene segment. Rearrangements were called productive when the CDR3 lacked stop codons and stayed in frame with V and J; all others were non-productive. CDR3 was defined according to IMGT convention as the region running from the second conserved V-encoded cysteine to the conserved J-encoded phenylalanine. The earlier analysis of about 610 of the donors excluded any sequence lacking an unambiguous match to a single V gene segment. An earlier analysis of 587 of the donors classified V segments as functional when productive rearrangements were above 56.7% and as segregating when the standard deviation between donors was above 5%. A statistical classification framework was developed to diagnose cytomegalovirus status using the catalog of TCR beta chain sequences. In a later analysis, V and J genes were assigned by comparing TCR nucleotide sequences against IMGT/GENE-DB human TR gene sequences. Using the TCRdist pipeline, a later analysis assigned CDR3 sequences along with most-parsimonious VDJ recombination scenarios. In a later analysis, each TCR beta chain was defined by its CDR3 amino acid sequence together with its V-gene family, and reads lacking a unique V-gene family were excluded. In a later analysis, approximately 640 highly shared, low-generation-probability nucleotide sequences were removed to address suspected cross-contamination and a sequencing artifact. For each public chain, a later analysis derived a clonal expansion index from normalized ranks of inferred template counts within each repertoire. A later analysis computed generation probabilities with a VDJ recombination model fitted to out-of-frame rearrangements, and checked the results against IGoR. Hypergeometric tests were used in a later analysis to score TCR-TCR, TCR-HLA and TCR-CMV co-occurrence, with a repertoire-size bias correction applied to the TCR pairs. To estimate false discovery rates, a later analysis permuted the HLA or CMV assignments 20 times. A later analysis grouped co-occurring TCRs with DBSCAN, adding TCRdist sequence similarity when clustering within HLA-allele-positive subsets. Co-occurrence clustering excluded repertoires with fewer than 30,000 or more than 120,000 public chains, plus five with anomalous nucleotide sharing. TCRdb's version of the immuneACCESS table is confined to in-frame rearrangements and falls short of the full clone set. An unresolved V gene accounts for under half of the shortfall where checked; the remainder is of unknown origin. V, J and clone size were drawn from that table, and D and trimming were deduced from the DNA. This sample gives around 150,000 clones in total; roughly 78% of them show up just once. In total, the top ten clones hold approximately 6% of the sample.

What the study reported, not specific to this receptor: CMV serostatus was the only immune exposure information available for the cohort. The presence/absence analyses assumed that sequencing depth was roughly uniform across donors, and that assumption may not be true. The cohort was sequenced for TCR beta chains only, and without alpha or paired-chain data the features that could be detected were limited. A further reported finding was that TCR beta sequences accurately predicted the HLA-A and HLA-B alleles for most subjects in the first cohort. Because HLA typing was unavailable for some donors at each locus, only the typed subset was used in association tests. An association between a missense DCLRE1C variant and V-gene and J-gene trimming of TCR beta chains was found in a later genetic analysis and replicated in an independent cohort. The earlier analysis of a few hundred of the donors excluded over 15 rarely observed V segments, including chromosome 9 orphons, because counts were too low. In a later analysis, HLA-associated TCR beta chains showed more clonal expansion and lower generation probabilities than non-associated chains that were equally common. In a later analysis, some 18,000 TCR beta sequences were associated with specific HLA alleles at a false discovery rate of 0.05. Broadly in line with IMGT annotations, most TCR beta V segments showed up in productive rearrangements about 87% or about 30% of the time in an earlier analysis of under 700 of the donors. The authors suggested that the approach could potentially be generalized to other disease states and immunological phenotypes. In a later analysis, several top co-occurrence clusters were reported to appear linked to parvovirus B19, influenza, CMV and Epstein-Barr virus. Across donors, most TCR sequences were observed very rarely, whereas some public TCRs were present in many individuals. When HLA alleles, especially DR and DQ, strongly co-occurred, TCR associations were difficult to assign to individual alleles. A total of 164 TCR beta chains were listed by the study as associated with cytomegalovirus. A later analysis found that most CMV-associated TCR beta chains appeared HLA-restricted, with HLA associations seemingly driven largely by CMV exposure. According to a later genetic analysis, donors in an Asian-associated ancestry cluster had fewer N-insertions in productive TCRs than the approximately 670-donor mean. The classifier was reported to diagnose cytomegalovirus status with high specificity and sensitivity in both the original cohort and the validation cohort. In vitro tests confirmed that a few of the cytomegalovirus-associated TCR beta chains recognize cytomegalovirus antigens. Correlated functional status among segregating V segments might be attributable to linkage disequilibrium, but an unknown experimental factor could not be ruled out. In a later analysis, the rate of TCR association differed among HLA loci, with DRB1 alleles having the most associated TCRs and HLA-C alleles having the fewest. A group of highly shared sequence variants was considered likely to be a technical artifact of the sequencing pipeline.

In total, approximately 690 healthy bone marrow donors made up the cohort. At the time of sampling, every cohort member was nominally healthy, though immune exposures that went unrecorded were likely present. The donor tested CMV seropositive, placing the donor among the 290 or so seropositive members of the cohort. A peripheral blood sample was provided by each donor, and peripheral blood mononuclear cells were used for TCR beta sequencing. The Qiagen DNeasy Blood Extraction Kit was used to extract genomic DNA from the blood cell samples. The clonotype originates from a man aged 50 or older in good health and CMV-seropositive. Sequencing was done on a sample of PBMCs.

The nucleotide sequence is TGTGCCAGTAACCGGGGAGGCGATTTGGTGAACACTGAAGCTTTCTTT. Its protein is CASNRGGDLVNTEAFF. The chain is encoded by TRBV19 joined to TRBJ1-1; no confident D gene assignment can be made. The CDR3 runs 16 residues from the cysteine to the phenylalanine. Kept here is only the CDR3 DNA, which spans 48 bases and is read in frame from base 1. CDR1 is given as LNHDA and CDR2 as SQIVND, both from the germline V gene (reference sequence). Between the V and J ends, shortened by 7 bases and 0 bases respectively, the junction contains 18 bases. Reference TRBV19 and TRBJ1-1 genes cover what lies past the CDR3, so the full variable domain is DGGITQSPKYLFRKEGQNVTLSCEQNLNHDAMYWYRQDPGQGLRLIYYSQIVNDFQKGDIAEGYSVSREKKESFPLTVTSAQKNPTAFYLCASNRGGDLVNTEAFFGQGTRLTVV.